The 4 T cell receptor beta chains reported below all come from one sample, sequenced in a study of shared clonotypes between healthy human individuals. As defined, naive CD8 cells were CD45RO-negative and positively selected for CCR7, with terminally differentiated effector memory CD45RA+ cells excluded. The method was immunoSEQ multiplex PCR; TCRdb's version includes in-frame clones alone and lacks a portion of them. The sample has about 2.1 million clones, about 94% seen once. Specimen: naive CD8+ T cells from PBMCs. The receptors stem from a young man in good health. Some clones in this sample may be carry-over from other donors' samples.

V is TRBV11-2 and J is TRBJ2-7, with D uncertain. This CDR3 contains 10 residues. Trimming shortened V by 4 bases and J by 3 bases, and 1 base separated the two germline ends. Germline V gives CDR1 SGHAT, CDR2 FQNNGV. The CDR3 loop reads CASSYYEQYF. CDR3 nucleotides: TGTGCCAGCAGCTACTACGAGCAGTACTTC.

V gene TRBV7-3 combines with J gene TRBJ2-5, with D perhaps matching TRBD2 (6 bases). The length of the CDR3 is 18 residues. Germline loops: CDR1 SGHTA, CDR2 FQGTGA. The ends were cut back, 1 base at V and 1 base at J, with 19 bases in the middle. Here the CDR3 DNA reads TGTGCCAGCAGCTTAATCGGTGGAGGGGTAGGGACCCAAGAGACCCAGTACTTC. It translates to CASSLIGGGVGTQETQYF.

This clone has just one count. V usage is TRBV6-1 and J usage is TRBJ2-7; D not resolved. The CDR3 covers 14 residues. The V gene's germline CDR1 is MNHNS and CDR2 SASEGT. The V and J ends lost 2 bases and 0 bases respectively, with 8 bases between them. As DNA, the CDR3 is TGTGCCAGCAGTGAAATCGGCTACTCCTACGAGCAGTACTTC. Amino acid sequence: CASSEIGYSYEQYF.

The chain employs TRBV7-9 and TRBJ2-7; the D gene could be TRBD1 or TRBD2 (5 bases each). Trimming pared 1 base from V and 5 bases from J, leaving 9 bases between. CDR3 length equals 13 residues. Germline V gives CDR1 SEHNR, CDR2 FQNEAQ (reference sequence). The CDR3 protein is CASSLGDVNEQYF. CDR3 bases: TGTGCCAGCAGCTTAGGGGACGTTAACGAGCAGTACTTC. The full variable domain, with the rest looked up from reference TRBV7-9 and TRBJ2-7, is DTGVSQNPRHKITKRGQNVTFRCDPISEHNRLYWYRQTLGQGPEFLTYFQNEAQLEKSRLLSDRFSAERPKGSFSTLEIQRTEQGDSAMYLCASSLGDVNEQYFGPGTRLTVT.